This T cell receptor beta chain was obtained from a study of long-term antiretroviral therapy in people with HIV. Whole-study findings and limits: ART was followed by higher diversity that remained below transplant donor controls. Blood specimens, gathered between about 2003 and 2018, were possibly obtained under older ART regimens.

A word on this clone: Its antigen is undetermined.

The United States was where all participants with HIV were treated. This was the immunoSEQ v3.0 assay at survey level. The target of sequencing was about 35,000-50,000 T-cell genomes per sample. Sequencing used immunoSEQ multiplex PCR; TCRdb keeps in-frame clones, though not all of them. The sample lists 15,000 to 20,000 clones; roughly four fifths were seen once. The length of the CDR3 is 14 residues. Germline V CDR1 and CDR2: LNHNV, YYDKDF (reference sequence). The V gene lost 5 bases and the J gene lost 1 base, with 11 bases spanning the gap. Sequencing used unsorted PBMCs, obtained 0.3 years before starting antiretroviral therapy. The chain couples TRBV15 to TRBJ1-2; D not resolved. This TCR derives from a man between 45 and 60 years old with HIV. CDR3 protein: CATSARTVNYGYTF. CDR3 nucleotides: TGTGCCACCAGCGCGCGGACGGTTAACTATGGCTACACCTTC. The whole variable domain, filled in from reference TRBV15 and TRBJ1-2, reads DAMVIQNPRYQVTQFGKPVTLSCSQTLNHNVMYWYQQKSSQAPKLLFHYYDKDFNNEADTPDNFQSRRPNTSFCFLDIRSPGLGDTAMYLCATSARTVNYGYTFGSGTRLTVV.